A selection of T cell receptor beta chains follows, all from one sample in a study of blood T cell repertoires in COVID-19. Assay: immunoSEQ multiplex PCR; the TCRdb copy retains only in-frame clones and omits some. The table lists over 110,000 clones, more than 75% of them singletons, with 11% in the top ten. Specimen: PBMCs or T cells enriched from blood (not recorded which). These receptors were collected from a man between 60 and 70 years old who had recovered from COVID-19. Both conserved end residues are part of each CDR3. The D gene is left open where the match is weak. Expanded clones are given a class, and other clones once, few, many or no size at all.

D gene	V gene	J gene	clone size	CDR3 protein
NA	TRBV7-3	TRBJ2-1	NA	CASSLGLYNEQFF
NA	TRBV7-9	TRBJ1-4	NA	CASSPFGTTEGRKLFF
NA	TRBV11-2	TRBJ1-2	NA	CASSLSGGNNYGYTF
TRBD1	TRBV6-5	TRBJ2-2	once	CASRTGWTGELFF
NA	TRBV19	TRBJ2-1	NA	CASSGSRFPEQFF
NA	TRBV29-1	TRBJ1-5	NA	CSVVESSNQPQHF
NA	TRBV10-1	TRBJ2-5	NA	CASSDLARGTQYF
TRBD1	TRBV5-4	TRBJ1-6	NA	CAGTDRGQGDSPLHF
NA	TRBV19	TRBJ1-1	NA	CASTFRVGDTEAFF
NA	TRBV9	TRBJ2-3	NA	CASSVTETSTDTQYF
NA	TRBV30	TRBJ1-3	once	CAWDTGTSSGNTIYF
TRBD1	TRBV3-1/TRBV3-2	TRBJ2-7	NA	CASSGDRLSSYEQYF
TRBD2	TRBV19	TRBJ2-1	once	CASSTGLAGGINEQFF
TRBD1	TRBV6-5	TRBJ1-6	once	CASSWGQPASPLHF
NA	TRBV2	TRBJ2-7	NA	CASKGQVAYEQYF
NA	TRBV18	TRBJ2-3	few	CASSRATDTQYF
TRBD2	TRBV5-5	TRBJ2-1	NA	CASSSLAGQGEQFF
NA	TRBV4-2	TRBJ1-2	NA	CASSQDSENFNYGYTF
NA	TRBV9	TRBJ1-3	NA	CASSVAAGASGNTIYF
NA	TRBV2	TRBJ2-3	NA	CASRGTATSTDTQYF
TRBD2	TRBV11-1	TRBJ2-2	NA	CASSLLREGTGELFF
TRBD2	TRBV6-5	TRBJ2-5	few	CASSSLGLAPPGAQYF